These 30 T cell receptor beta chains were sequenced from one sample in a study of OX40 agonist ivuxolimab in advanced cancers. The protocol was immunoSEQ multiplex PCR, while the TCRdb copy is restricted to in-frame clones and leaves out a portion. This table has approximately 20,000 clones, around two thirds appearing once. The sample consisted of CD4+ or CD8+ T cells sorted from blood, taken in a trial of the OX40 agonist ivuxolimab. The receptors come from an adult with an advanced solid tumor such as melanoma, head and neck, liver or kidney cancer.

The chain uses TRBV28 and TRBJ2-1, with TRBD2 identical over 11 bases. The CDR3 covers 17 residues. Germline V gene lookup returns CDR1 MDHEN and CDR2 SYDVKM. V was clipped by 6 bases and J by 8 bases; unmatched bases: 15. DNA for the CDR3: TGTGCCAGCAGCCCGGGACTAGCGGTCACCGTTGGGGATGAGCAGTTCTTC. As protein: CASSPGLAVTVGDEQFF.

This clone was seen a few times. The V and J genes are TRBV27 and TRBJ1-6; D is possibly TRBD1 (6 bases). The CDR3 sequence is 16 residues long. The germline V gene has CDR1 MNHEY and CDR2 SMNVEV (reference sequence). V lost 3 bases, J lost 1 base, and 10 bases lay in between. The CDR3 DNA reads TGTGCCAGCAGTTTGGAAGGGACATCCTATAATTCACCCCTCCACTTT. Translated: CASSLEGTSYNSPLHF.

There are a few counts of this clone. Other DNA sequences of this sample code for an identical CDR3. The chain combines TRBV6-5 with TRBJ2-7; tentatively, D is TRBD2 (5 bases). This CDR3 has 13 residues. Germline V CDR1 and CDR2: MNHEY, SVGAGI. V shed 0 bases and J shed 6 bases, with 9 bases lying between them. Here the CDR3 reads CASSYSSGTEQYF. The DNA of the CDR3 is TGTGCCAGCAGTTACTCATCGGGAACCGAGCAGTACTTC.

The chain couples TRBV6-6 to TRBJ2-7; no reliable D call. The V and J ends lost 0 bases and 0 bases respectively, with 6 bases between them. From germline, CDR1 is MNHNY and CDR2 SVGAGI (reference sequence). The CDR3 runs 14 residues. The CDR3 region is CASSYSGYSYEQYF. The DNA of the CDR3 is TGTGCCAGCAGTTACTCGGGGTACTCCTACGAGCAGTACTTC.

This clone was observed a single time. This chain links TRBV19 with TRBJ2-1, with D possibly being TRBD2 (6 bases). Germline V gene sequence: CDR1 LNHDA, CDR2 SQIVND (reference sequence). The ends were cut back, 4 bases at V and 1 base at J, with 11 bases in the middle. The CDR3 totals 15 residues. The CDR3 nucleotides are TGTGCCAGTAGTAGGTGGGAGGCATCCTACAATGAGCAGTTCTTC. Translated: CASSRWEASYNEQFF.

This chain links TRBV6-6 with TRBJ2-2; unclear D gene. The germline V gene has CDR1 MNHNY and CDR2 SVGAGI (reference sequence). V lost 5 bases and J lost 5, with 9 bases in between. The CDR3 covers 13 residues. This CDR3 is CASSGFRTGELFF. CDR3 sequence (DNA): TGTGCCAGCAGTGGATTTCGAACCGGGGAGCTGTTTTTT.

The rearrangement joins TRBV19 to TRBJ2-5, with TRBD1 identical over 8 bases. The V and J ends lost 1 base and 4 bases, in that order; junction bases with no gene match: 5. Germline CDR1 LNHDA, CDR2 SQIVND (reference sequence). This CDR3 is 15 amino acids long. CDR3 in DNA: TGTGCCAGTAGTATAGCATTACAGGGGGGAGAGACCCAGTACTTC. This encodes CASSIALQGGETQYF.

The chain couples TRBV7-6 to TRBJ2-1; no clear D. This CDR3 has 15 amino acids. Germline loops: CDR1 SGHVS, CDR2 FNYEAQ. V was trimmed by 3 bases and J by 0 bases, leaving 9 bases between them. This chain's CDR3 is CASSFGRSSYNEQFF. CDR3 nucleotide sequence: TGTGCCAGCAGCTTTGGCAGGAGCTCCTACAATGAGCAGTTCTTC.

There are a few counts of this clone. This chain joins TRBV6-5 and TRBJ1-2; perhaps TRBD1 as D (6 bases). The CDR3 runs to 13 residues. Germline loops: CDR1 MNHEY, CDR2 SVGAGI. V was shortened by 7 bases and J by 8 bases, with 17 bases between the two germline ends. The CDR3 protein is CASKGSGADGYTF. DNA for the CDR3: TGTGCCAGCAAGGGATCAGGGGCTGACGGCTACACCTTC.

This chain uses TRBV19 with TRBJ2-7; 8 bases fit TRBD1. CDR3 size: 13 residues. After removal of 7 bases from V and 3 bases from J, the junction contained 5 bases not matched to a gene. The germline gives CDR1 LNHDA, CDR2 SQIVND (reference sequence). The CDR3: CASTGQEDYEQYF. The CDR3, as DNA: TGTGCCAGTACGGGACAGGAAGACTACGAGCAGTACTTC.

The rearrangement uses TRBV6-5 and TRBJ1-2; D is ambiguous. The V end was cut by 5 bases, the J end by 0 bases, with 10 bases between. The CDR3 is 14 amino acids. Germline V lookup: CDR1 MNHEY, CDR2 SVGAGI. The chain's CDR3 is CASSPLRANYGYTF. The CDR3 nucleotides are TGTGCCAGCAGTCCCCTAAGAGCTAACTATGGCTACACCTTC.

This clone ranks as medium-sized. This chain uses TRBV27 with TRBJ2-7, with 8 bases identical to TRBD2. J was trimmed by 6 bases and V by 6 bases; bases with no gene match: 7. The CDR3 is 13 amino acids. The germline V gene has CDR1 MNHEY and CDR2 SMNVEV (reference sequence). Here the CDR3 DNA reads TGTGCCAGCAGACCGCGGGAGGTCGGCGAGCAGTACTTC. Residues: CASRPREVGEQYF.

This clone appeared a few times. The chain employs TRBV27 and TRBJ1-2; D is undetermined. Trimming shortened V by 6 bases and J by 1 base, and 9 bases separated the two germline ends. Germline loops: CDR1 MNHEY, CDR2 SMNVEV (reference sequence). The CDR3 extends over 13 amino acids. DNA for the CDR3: TGTGCCAGCAGCCCTTGGGATAACTATGGCTACACCTTC. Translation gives CASSPWDNYGYTF.

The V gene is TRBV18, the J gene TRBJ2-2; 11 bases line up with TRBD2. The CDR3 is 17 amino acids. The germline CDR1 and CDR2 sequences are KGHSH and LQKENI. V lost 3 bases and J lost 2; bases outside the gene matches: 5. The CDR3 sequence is CASSPLAGGANTGELFF. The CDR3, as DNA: TGTGCCAGCTCACCCCTAGCGGGAGGCGCCAACACCGGGGAGCTGTTTTTT.

CDR3 amino acids: CASSFTPKERDTQYF. The CDR3 nucleotides read TGTGCCAGCAGTTTTACCCCTAAGGAGAGAGATACGCAGTATTTT. V usage is TRBV6-6 and J usage is TRBJ2-3; D is ambiguous. The ends were cut back, 4 bases at V and 5 bases at J, with 16 bases in the middle. Germline V gives CDR1 MNHNY, CDR2 SVGAGI (reference sequence). The CDR3 consists of 15 residues.

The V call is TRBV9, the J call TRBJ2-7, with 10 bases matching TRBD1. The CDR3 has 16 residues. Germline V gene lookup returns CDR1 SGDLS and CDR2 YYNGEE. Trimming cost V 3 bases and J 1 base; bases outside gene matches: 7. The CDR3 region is CASSASGTGASYEQYF. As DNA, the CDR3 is TGTGCCAGCAGCGCATCCGGGACAGGGGCGTCCTACGAGCAGTACTTC.

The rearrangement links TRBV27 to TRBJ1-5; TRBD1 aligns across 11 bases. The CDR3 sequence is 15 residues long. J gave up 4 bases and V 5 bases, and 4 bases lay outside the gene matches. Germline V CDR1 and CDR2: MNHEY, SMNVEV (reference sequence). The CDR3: CASSADRGRNQPQHF. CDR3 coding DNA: TGTGCCAGCAGTGCGGACAGGGGGCGGAATCAGCCCCAGCATTTT.

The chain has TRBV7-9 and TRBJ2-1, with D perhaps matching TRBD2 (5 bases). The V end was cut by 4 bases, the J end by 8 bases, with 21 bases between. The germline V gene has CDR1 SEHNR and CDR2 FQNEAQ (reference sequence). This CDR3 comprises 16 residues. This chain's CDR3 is CASSSGGSSTWDEQFF. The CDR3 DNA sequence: TGTGCCAGCAGCTCCGGCGGGTCCTCTACTTGGGATGAGCAGTTCTTC.

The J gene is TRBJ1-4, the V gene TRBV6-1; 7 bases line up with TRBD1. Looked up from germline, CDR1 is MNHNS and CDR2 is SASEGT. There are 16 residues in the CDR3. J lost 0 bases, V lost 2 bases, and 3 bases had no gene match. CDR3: CASSELGTATNEKLFF. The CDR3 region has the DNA TGTGCCAGCAGTGAACTGGGGACAGCAACTAATGAAAAACTGTTTTTT.

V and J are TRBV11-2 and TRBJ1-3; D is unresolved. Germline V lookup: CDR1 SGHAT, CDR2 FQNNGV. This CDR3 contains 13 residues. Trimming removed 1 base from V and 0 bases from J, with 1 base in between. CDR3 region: CASSLASGNTIYF. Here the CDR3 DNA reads TGTGCCAGCAGCTTAGCCTCTGGAAACACCATATATTTT. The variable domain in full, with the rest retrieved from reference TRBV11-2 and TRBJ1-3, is EAGVAQSPRYKIIEKRQSVAFWCNPISGHATLYWYQQILGQGPKLLIQFQNNGVVDDSQLPKDRFSAERLKGVDSTLKIQPAKLEDSAVYLCASSLASGNTIYFGEGSWLTVV.

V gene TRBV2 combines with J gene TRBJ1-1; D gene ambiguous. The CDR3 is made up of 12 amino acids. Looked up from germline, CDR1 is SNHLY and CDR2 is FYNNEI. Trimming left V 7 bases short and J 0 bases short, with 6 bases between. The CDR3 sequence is CASNGVNTEAFF. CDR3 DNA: TGTGCCAGCAATGGAGTGAACACTGAAGCTTTCTTT.

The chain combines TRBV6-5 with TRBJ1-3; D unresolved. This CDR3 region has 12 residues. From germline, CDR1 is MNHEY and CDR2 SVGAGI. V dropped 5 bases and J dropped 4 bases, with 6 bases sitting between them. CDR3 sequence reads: CASSPSGNTIYF. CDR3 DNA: TGTGCCAGCAGTCCCAGCGGAAACACCATATATTTT.

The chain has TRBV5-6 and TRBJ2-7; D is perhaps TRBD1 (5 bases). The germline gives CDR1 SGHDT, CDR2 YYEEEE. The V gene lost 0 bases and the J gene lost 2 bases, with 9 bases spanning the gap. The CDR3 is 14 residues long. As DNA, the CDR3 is TGTGCCAGCAGCTTGGGACAGCGTACCTACGAGCAGTACTTC. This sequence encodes CASSLGQRTYEQYF.

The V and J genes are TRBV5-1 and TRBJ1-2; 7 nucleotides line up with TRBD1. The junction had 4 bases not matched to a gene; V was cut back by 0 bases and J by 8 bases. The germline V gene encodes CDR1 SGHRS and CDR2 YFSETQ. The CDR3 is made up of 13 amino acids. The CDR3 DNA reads TGCGCCAGCAGCTTGGAGGGGGCAGGAGGCTACACCTTC. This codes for CASSLEGAGGYTF.

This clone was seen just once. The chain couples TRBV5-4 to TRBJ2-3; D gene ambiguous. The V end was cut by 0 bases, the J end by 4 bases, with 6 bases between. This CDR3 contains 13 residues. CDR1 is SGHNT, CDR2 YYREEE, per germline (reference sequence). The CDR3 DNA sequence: TGTGCCAGCAGCTTGGTTGGCTCAGATACGCAGTATTTT. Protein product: CASSLVGSDTQYF.

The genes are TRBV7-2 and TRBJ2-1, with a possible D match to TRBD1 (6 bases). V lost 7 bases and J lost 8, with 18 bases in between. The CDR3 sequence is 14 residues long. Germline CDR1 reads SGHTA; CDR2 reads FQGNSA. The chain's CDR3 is CASIPRGGRHEQFF. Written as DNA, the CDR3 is TGTGCCAGCATACCGCGTGGGGGCCGCCATGAGCAGTTCTTC.

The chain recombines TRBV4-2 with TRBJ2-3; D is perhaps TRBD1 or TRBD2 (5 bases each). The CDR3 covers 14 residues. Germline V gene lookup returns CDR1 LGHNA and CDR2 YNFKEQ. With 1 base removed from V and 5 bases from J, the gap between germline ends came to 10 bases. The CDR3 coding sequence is TGTGCCAGCAGCCAAGTTGAGGGGCAAGATACGCAGTATTTT. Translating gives CASSQVEGQDTQYF.

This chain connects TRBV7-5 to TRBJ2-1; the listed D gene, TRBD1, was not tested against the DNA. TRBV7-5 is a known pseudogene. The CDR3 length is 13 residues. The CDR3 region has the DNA TGTGCCAGCAGCTTTTCATTTGACAATGAGCAGTTCTTC. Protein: CASSFSFDNEQFF.

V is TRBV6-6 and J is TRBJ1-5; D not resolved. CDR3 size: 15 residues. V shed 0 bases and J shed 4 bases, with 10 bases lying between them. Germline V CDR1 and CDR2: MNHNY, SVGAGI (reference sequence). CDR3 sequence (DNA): TGTGCCAGCAGTTACTCGGGCAGGATTAATCAGCCCCAGCATTTT. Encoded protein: CASSYSGRINQPQHF.

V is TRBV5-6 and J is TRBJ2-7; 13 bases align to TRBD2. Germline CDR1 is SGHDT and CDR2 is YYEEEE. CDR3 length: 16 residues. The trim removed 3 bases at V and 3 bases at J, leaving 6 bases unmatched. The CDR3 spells CASSWWTSGRFYEQYF. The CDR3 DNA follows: TGTGCCAGCAGCTGGTGGACTAGCGGGAGATTCTACGAGCAGTACTTC.